This T cell receptor beta chain was captured in a study of blood T cell repertoires in COVID-19 (dated by TCRdb to 2018 to 2021). For context, the study as a whole: Samples covering the acute and convalescent phases of COVID-19 were provided by collaborators in the United States, Italy and Spain. The prospective study material was composed of cDNA or gDNA derived from T cells, B-cell-depleted T cells, or PBMCs. The dataset comprised deeply sampled blood TCRbeta repertoires from subjects exposed to, actively infected with, or recovered from COVID-19. The repertoires were made available in a free public database intended to serve as a resource for research on the immune response to SARS-CoV-2. Samples came from the ongoing ImmuneRACE study (first 160 participants) plus 1,254 subjects from 6 global collaborators. Nearly every sample came with metadata listing a de-identified subject ID, COVID-19 status, age in years and sex. HLA class I and class II types, where available, came from metadata supplied by the sample provider rather than from assay-based typing. Study-level results and caveats: The amount of clinical and demographic metadata varied by source and participant and was provided uncurated.

V ends up 5 bases short and J 5 bases short, with an unmatched junction base count of 6. The CDR3 covers 13 residues, taking in both the cysteine and the phenylalanine. CDR3 DNA is the only sequence kept; it has 39 bases, read in frame from the first base. CDR1 and CDR2 are read off the germline V gene as SGHRS and YFSETQ. Comment on this clone: This clone's antigen is unknown. Within one base of it there is no much larger clone, and no base qualities were kept.

Collaborating institutions collected whole blood in K2EDTA tubes following their own protocols. Collaborator samples were shipped for TCRbeta analysis as frozen whole blood, isolated PBMCs, or DNA extracted from either sample type. The immunoSEQ Assay, a bias-controlled multiplex PCR, was used to amplify TCRbeta CDR3 regions from genomic DNA. In the original analysis: The number of nucleated cells in each sample was estimated by amplification of reference gene primers within the assay. To quantify the absolute abundance of each unique TCRbeta CDR3 rearrangement, sequence reads were collapsed and filtered. Productive Simpson clonality was computed per sample as the square root of Simpson's diversity index over productive rearrangements. TCRdb re-hosts the immuneACCESS table, in-frame sequences only. Its copies lack some clones; in the studies checked, an unresolved V gene accounts for under half of them, and the cause for the rest is not known. The V and J calls and the clone size are those of that table, but D and trimming were determined from the DNA. This sample holds approximately 60,000 clones; around 85% were observed only once. 15% to 20% of the sample goes to the ten largest clones.

The source material was peripheral blood. This chain is built from TRBV5-1 and TRBJ1-2; TRBD1 matches 7 bases in the middle. The clonotype comes from a man in his 60s with acute or convalescent COVID-19. The sequenced DNA: TGCGCCAGCAGTCGGGACAGACCATATGGCTACACCTTC. Its product reads: CASSRDRPYGYTF.